The 8 T cell receptor beta chains presented below share a single source sample, sequenced in a study of CD8 T cells in Susac syndrome. With random hexamers, about 0.5 to 1 ug RNA was reverse transcribed. Via MiXCR, TCRdb re-called the immunoSEQ multiplex PCR reads, giving one row per CDR3 protein. The sample includes 120,000 or so distinct CDR3 sequences, roughly 94% of them seen just once. Specimen: CD8+ T cells from PBMCs. These receptors all stem from a human donor with Susac syndrome.

This sequence joins TRBV29-1 and TRBJ2-2; 8 bases map to TRBD1. This CDR3 region has 13 residues. Trimming took 4 bases from V and 7 from J; bases not matched to a gene: 5. The germline V gene encodes CDR1 SQVTM and CDR2 ANQGSEA. CDR3 amino acids: CSVVPRGRGELFF. In nucleotides, the CDR3 is TGCAGCGTTGTCCCCAGGGGGCGCGGGGAGCTGTTTTTT.

The chain couples TRBV7-6 to TRBJ2-1; 8 bases map to TRBD2. Unmatched junction bases numbered 10, after V lost 5 bases and J lost 7 bases. CDR3 length equals 15 residues. Per the germline V gene, CDR1 is SGHVS and CDR2 is FNYEAQ. The CDR3 here is CASSTRGGLVNEQFF. The CDR3, as DNA: TGTGCCAGCAGCACACGGGGGGGGTTAGTTAATGAGCAGTTCTTC.

This chain uses TRBV9 with TRBJ2-5; 7 positions match TRBD2. J gave up 5 bases and V 0 bases, and 7 bases lay outside the gene matches. The length of the CDR3 is 15 residues. Germline V CDR1 and CDR2: SGDLS, YYNGEE. CDR3 bases: TGTGCCAGCAGCGTAGTTGGTAGCGGGCGGGAGACCCAGTACTTC. Protein sequence: CASSVVGSGRETQYF.

CDR3 DNA: TGTGCCAGCTCACCATCTCCGACAGGTTATAGCAATCAGCCCCAGCATTTT. Its protein product is CASSPSPTGYSNQPQHF. This chain joins TRBV18 and TRBJ1-5; a weak D match, TRBD1 (6 bases). There are 17 residues in the CDR3. The ends were cut back, 2 bases at V and 0 bases at J, with 14 bases in the middle. Germline loops: CDR1 KGHSH, CDR2 LQKENI.

The chain joins TRBV9 to TRBJ1-2, with TRBD1 identical over 8 bases. The CDR3 runs 16 residues. The J segment lost 3 bases and the V segment lost 1 base, leaving 8 bases of the junction unmatched. CDR1 and CDR2 (germline): SGDLS, YYNGEE. The CDR3: CASSVSIDRGDYGYTF. The CDR3 nucleotides read TGTGCCAGCAGCGTATCCATTGACAGGGGTGACTATGGCTACACCTTC.

The chain links TRBV10-2 to TRBJ2-7; D is undetermined. The germline CDR1 and CDR2 sequences are WSHSY and SAAADI. Trimming removed 6 bases at V and 5 bases at J, with 5 bases between. The CDR3 runs to 10 residues. CDR3 DNA: TGCGCCAGCAGGGAGAACGAGCAGTACTTC. It translates to CASRENEQYF.

V usage is TRBV5-6 and J usage is TRBJ2-7; TRBD1 agrees at 12 bases. The length of the CDR3 is 17 residues. V dropped 4 bases and J dropped 4; count of bases not matched to a gene: 12. Germline values: CDR1 SGHDT, CDR2 YYEEEE. CDR3 loop: CASSTSGTGGSKYEQYF. DNA of the CDR3: TGTGCCAGCAGCACCTCCGGGACAGGGGGCTCAAAATACGAGCAGTACTTC.

CDR3 DNA sequence: TGTGCCAGCAGCCCCGGGACAGGTTTTGAAGCTTTCTTT. It encodes CASSPGTGFEAFF. This chain joins TRBV9 and TRBJ1-1, with 8 positions matching TRBD1. J gave up 7 bases and V 4 bases, and 6 bases lay outside the gene matches. Germline CDR1 SGDLS, CDR2 YYNGEE. The CDR3 loop spans 13 amino acids.